Many counts were recorded for the clone carrying this T cell receptor (beta chain). As yet, its antigen is unknown. These data are taken from a study of metastatic and nonmetastatic thyroid tumors. TCRdb re-analyzed the PCR reads through MiXCR. This sample has some 20,000 clones, with 16% found just once. V was pared by 5 bases and J by 4 bases, with 11 bases between. This CDR3 has 12 amino acids. In germline, CDR1 is DFQATT, CDR2 SNEGSKA (reference sequence). Thyroid surgery took place with no prior treatment in any patient. Study results and limitations: Across blood and tumor, TCR beta diversity in malignant thyroid tumors was reportedly significantly higher than in benign nodules.

The TCR sequence derives from a male donor with papillary thyroid cancer or a benign thyroid nodule (not recorded which). Some clones in this sample may be carry-over from other donors' samples. Sequencing input: blood. V is TRBV20-1 and J is TRBJ1-1; a possible D gene is TRBD1 (5 bases). CDR3: CSACDSLTEAFF. CDR3 DNA sequence: TGCAGTGCTTGTGACAGTCTCACTGAAGCTTTCTTT.